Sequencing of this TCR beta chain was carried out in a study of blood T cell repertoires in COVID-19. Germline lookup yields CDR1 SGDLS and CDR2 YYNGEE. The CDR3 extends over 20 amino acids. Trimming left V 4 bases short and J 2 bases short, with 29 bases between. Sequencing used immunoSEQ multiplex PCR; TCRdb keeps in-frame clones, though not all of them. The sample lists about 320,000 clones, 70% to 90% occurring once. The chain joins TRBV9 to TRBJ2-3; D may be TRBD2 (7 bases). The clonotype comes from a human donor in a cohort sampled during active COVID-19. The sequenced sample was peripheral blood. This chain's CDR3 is CASSPGEGRALSGVTDTQYF. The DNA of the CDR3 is TGTGCCAGCAGCCCAGGGGAGGGCAGGGCACTAAGCGGGGTCACAGATACGCAGTATTTT. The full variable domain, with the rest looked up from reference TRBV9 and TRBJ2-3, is DSGVTQTPKHLITATGQRVTLRCSPRSGDLSVYWYQQSLDQGLQFLIQYYNGEERAKGNILERFSAQQFPDLHSELNLSSLELGDSALYFCASSPGEGRALSGVTDTQYFGPGTRLTVL.